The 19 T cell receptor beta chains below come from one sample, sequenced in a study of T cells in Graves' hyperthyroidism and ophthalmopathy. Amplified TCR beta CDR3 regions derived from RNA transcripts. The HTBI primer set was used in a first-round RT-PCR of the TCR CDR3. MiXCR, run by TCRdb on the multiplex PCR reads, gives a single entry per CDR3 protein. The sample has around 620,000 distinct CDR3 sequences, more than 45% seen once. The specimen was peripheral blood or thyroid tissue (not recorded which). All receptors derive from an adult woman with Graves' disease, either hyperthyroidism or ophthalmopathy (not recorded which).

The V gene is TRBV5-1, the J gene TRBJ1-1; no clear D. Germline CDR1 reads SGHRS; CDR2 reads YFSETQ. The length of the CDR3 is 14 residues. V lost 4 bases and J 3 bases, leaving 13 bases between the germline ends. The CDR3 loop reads CASSRDPGYTEAFF. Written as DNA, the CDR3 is TGCGCCAGCAGCAGAGACCCGGGATACACTGAAGCTTTCTTT.

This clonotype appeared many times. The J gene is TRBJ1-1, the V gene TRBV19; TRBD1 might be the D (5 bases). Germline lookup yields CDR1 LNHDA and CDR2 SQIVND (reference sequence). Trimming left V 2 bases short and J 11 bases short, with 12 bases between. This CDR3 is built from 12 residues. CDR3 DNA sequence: TGTGCCAGTAGTATACCGGGACTGCGGGCTTTCTTT. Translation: CASSIPGLRAFF.

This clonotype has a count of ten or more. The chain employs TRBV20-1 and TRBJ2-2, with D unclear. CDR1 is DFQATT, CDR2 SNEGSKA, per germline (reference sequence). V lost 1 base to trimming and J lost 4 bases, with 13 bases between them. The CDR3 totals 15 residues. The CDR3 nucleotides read TGCAGTGCTAGAGCCCGGCGGACCTCCACCGGGGAGCTGTTTTTT. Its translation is CSARARRTSTGELFF.

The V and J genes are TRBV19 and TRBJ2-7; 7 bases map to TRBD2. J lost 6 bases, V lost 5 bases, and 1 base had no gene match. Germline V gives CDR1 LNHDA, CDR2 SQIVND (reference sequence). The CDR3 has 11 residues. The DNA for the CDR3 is TGTGCCAGTAGTGCGGGGGTCGAGCAGTACTTC. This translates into CASSAGVEQYF.

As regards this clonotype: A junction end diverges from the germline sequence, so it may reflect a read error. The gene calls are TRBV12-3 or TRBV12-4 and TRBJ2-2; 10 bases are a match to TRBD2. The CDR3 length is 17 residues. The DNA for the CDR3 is TGTGTCAGCAGCCAACTCTTCCTAGCGGGAGTTACCGGGGGGCTGTTTTTT. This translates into CVSSQLFLAGVTGGLFF.

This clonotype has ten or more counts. As DNA, the CDR3 is TGCAGTGCTAGAGATCCGAAGGGAGGGCCGGCCGAGCAGTACTTC. Protein sequence: CSARDPKGGPAEQYF. The genes are TRBV20-1 and TRBJ2-7; the match to TRBD2 covers 7 bases. This CDR3 contains 15 residues. After removal of 0 bases from V and 6 bases from J, the junction contained 11 bases not matched to a gene. The V gene's germline CDR1 is DFQATT and CDR2 SNEGSKA (reference sequence).

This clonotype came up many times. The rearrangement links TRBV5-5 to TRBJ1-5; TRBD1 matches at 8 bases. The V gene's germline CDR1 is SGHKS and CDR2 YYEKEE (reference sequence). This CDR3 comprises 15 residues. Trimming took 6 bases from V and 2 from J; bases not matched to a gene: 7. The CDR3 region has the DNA TGTGCCAGCACCGGGGGACAGGCGGGCAATCAGCCCCAGCATTTT. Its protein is CASTGGQAGNQPQHF.

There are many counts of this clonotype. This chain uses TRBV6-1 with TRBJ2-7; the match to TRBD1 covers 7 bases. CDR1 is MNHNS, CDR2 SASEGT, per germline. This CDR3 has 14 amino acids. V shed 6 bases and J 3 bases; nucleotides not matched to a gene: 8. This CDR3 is CASRTGTDFYEQYF. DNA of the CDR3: TGTGCCAGCAGAACCGGGACAGATTTCTACGAGCAGTACTTC.

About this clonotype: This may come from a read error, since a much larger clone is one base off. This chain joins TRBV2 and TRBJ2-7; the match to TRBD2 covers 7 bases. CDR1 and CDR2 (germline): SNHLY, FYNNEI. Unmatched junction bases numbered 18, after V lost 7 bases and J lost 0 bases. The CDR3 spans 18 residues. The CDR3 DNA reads TGTGCCAGCATCTCAGACCCCAATCCAGCGGGAAGCTCCTACGAGCAGTACTTC. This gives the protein CASISDPNPAGSSYEQYF.

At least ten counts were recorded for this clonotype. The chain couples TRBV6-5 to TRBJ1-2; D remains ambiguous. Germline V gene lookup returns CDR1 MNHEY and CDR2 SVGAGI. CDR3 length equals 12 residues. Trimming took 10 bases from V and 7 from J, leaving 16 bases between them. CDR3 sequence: CATSGPGFGYTF. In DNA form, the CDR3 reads TGTGCCACCTCGGGCCCGGGGTTTGGCTACACCTTC.

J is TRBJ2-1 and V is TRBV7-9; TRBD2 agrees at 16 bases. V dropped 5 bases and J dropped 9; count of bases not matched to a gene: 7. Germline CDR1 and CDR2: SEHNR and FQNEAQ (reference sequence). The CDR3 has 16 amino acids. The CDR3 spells CASSAGTSGRAGEQFF. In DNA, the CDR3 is TGTGCCAGCAGCGCAGGGACTAGCGGGAGGGCAGGTGAGCAGTTCTTC.

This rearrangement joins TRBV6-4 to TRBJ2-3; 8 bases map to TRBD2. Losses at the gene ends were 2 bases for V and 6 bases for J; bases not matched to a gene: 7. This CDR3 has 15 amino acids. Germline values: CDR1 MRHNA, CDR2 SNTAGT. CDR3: CASSDPRGGQDTQYF. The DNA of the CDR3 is TGTGCCAGCAGTGACCCCCGGGGGGGGCAGGATACGCAGTATTTT.

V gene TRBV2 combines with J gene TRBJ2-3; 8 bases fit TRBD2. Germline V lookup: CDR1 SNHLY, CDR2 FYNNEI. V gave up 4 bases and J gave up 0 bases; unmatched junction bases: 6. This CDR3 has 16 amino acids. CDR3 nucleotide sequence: TGTGCCAGCAGTGTTACCCAGCGGGGGAGCACAGATACGCAGTATTTT. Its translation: CASSVTQRGSTDTQYF.

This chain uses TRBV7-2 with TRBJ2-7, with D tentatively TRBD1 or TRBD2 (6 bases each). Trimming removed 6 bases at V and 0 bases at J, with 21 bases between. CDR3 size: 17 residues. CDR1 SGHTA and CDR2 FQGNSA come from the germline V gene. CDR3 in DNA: TGTGCCAGCAGTTACGGGGGCCACACTGCGAGCTCCTACGAGCAGTACTTC. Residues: CASSYGGHTASSYEQYF. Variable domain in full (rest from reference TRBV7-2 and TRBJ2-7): GAGVSQSPSNKVTEKGKDVELRCDPISGHTALYWYRQSLGQGLEFLIYFQGNSAPDKSGLPSDRFSAERTGGSVSTLTIQRTQQEDSAVYLCASSYGGHTASSYEQYFGPGTRLTVT.

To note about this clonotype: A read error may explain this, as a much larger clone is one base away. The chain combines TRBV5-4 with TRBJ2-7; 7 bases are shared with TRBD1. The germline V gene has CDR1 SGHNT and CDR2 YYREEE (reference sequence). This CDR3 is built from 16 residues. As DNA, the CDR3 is TGTGCCAACAGCTCCGAGGACGACAGGGATTACCACGAGCAGTACTTC. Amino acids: CANSSEDDRDYHEQYF.

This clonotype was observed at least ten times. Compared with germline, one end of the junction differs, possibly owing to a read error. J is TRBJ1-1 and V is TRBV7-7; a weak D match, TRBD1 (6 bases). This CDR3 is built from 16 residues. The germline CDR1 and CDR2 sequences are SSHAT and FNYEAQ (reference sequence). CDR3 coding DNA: TGTGCTAGCAGACCACTGACAGGCCTTATGAACACTGAAGCTTTCTTT. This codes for CASRPLTGLMNTEAFF.

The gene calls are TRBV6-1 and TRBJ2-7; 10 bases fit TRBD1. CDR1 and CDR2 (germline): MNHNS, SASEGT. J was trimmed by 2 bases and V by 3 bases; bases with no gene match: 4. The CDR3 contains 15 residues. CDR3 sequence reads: CASSDGDRGPYEQYF. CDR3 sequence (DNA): TGTGCCAGCAGTGATGGGGACAGGGGCCCCTACGAGCAGTACTTC.

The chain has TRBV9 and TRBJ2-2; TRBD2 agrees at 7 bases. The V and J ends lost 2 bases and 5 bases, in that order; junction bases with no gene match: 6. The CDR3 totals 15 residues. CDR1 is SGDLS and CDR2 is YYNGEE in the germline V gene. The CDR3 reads CASSVSGALTGELFF. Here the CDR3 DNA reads TGTGCCAGCAGCGTGAGCGGGGCATTGACCGGGGAGCTGTTTTTT.

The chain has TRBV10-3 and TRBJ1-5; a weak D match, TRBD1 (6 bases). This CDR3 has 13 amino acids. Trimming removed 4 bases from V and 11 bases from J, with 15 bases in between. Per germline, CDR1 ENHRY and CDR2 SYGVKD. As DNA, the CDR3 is TGTGCCATCAGTGGGGCCGGCAGACAGGCCCAGCATTTT. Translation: CAISGAGRQAQHF.